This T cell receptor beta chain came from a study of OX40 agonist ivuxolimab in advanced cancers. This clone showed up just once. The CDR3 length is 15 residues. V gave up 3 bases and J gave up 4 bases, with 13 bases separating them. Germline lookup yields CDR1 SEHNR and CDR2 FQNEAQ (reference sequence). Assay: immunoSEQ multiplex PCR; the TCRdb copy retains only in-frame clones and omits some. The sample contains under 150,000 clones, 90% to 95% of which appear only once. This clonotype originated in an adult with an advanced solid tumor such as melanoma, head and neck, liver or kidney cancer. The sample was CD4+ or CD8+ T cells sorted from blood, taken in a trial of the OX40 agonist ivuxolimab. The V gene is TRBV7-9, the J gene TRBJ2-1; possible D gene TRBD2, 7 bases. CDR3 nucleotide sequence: TGTGCCAGCAGCTTCCGGGGGGCCGCTTACAATGAGCAGTTCTTC. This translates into CASSFRGAAYNEQFF.